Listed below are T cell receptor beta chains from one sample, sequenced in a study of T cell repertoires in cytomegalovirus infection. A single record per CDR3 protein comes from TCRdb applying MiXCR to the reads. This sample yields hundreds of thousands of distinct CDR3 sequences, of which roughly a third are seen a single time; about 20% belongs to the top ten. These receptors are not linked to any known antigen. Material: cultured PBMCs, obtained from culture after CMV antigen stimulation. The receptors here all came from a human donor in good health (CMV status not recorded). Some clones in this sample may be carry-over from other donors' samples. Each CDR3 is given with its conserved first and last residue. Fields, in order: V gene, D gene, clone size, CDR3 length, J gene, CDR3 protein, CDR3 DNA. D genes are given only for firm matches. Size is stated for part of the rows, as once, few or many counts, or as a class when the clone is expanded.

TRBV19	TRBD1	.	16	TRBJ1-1	CASSLRGRVMNTEAFF	TGTGCCAGTAGTTTAAGGGGGCGCGTAATGAACACTGAAGCTTTCTTT
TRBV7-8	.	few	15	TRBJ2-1	CASSLVRVPGHEQFF	TGTGCCAGCAGCCTAGTCCGGGTCCCGGGGCACGAGCAGTTCTTC
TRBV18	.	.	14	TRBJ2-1	CASSLRRPVNEQFF	TGTGCCAGCTCATTGCGGAGGCCCGTCAATGAGCAGTTCTTC
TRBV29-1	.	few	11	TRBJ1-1	CSAESWSEAFF	TGCAGCGCGGAATCTTGGAGTGAAGCTTTCTTT
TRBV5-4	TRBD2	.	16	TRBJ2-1	CASSLRLASSYNEQFF	TGTGCCAGCAGCCTCAGACTAGCCAGCTCCTACAATGAGCAGTTCTTC
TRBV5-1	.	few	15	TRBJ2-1	CASSPPLGRLDEQFF	TGCGCCAGCAGCCCCCCACTCGGAAGGCTCGATGAGCAGTTCTTC
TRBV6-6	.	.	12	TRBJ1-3	CASSLELGTIYF	TGTGCCAGCAGTTTAGAGTTGGGCACCATATATTTT
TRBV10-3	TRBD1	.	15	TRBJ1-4	CAISGGTATNEKLFF	TGTGCCATCAGTGGGGGGACAGCAACTAATGAAAAACTGTTTTTT
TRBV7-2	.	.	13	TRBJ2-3	CAGSLAVGDTQYF	TGTGCCGGCAGCTTAGCCGTGGGGGATACGCAGTATTTT
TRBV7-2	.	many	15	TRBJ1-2	CASSYFPGPMQGYTF	TGTGCCAGCAGCTACTTCCCGGGCCCCATGCAAGGCTACACCTTC
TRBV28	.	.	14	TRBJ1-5	CASSELGADQPQHF	TGTGCCAGCAGTGAACTTGGGGCAGATCAGCCCCAGCATTTT
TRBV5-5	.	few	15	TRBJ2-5	CASSLAGYNQETQYF	TGTGCCAGCAGCTTGGCGGGCTACAACCAAGAGACCCAGTACTTC
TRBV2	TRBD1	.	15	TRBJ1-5	CATSPGTGSYQPQHF	TGTGCCACCAGCCCCGGGACAGGGTCCTACCAGCCCCAGCATTTT
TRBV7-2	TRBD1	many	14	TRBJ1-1	CASSLKTGIPEAFF	TGTGCCAGCAGCTTAAAGACAGGGATCCCTGAAGCTTTCTTT
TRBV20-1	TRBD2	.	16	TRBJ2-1	CSAPILAGIFPNEQFF	TGCAGTGCTCCTATACTAGCGGGAATTTTTCCCAATGAGCAGTTCTTC
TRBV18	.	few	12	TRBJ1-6	CASSPRAGALHF	TGTGCCAGCTCACCACGGGCGGGGGCCCTCCACTTT
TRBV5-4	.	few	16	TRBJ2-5	CASSRRHLSPQETQYF	TGTGCCAGCAGCAGGCGACACCTCTCCCCACAAGAGACCCAGTACTTC
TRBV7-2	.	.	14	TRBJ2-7	CASSSTGNAYEQYF	TGTGCCAGCAGCTCGACAGGTAATGCCTACGAGCAGTACTTC
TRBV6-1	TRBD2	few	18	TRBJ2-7	CASSDGAAGGLRSYEQYF	TGTGCCAGCAGTGATGGTGCAGCGGGGGGGCTTAGGTCCTACGAGCAGTACTTC
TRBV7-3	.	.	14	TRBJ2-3	CASSTSAGADTQYF	TGTGCCAGCAGTACTAGCGCAGGGGCAGATACGCAGTATTTT
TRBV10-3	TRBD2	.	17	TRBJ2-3	CAISESSAGGPTDTQYF	TGTGCCATCAGTGAGTCGTCGGCGGGGGGCCCTACAGATACGCAGTATTTT
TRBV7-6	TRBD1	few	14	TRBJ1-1	CASSGQGLNTEAFF	TGTGCCAGCAGTGGACAGGGCTTGAACACTGAAGCTTTCTTT
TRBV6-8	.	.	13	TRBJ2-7	CASRYGTASEQYF	TGTGCCAGCAGGTACGGGACGGCATCCGAGCAGTACTTC
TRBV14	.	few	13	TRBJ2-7	CASSQVGAPEQYF	TGTGCCAGCAGCCAAGTAGGCGCACCCGAGCAGTACTTC
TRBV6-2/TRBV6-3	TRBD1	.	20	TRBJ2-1	CASRRQGDRGLLRPGNEQFF	TGTGCCAGCAGACGACAGGGGGACAGGGGGCTATTACGGCCAGGGAATGAGCAGTTCTTC
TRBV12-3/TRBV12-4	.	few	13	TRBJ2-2	CASSRRVTGELFF	TGTGCCAGCAGTCGGAGAGTCACCGGGGAGCTGTTTTTT
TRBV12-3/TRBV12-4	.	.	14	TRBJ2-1	CASRAGTPYNAQFF	TGTGCCAGCAGAGCCGGGACTCCCTACAATGCGCAGTTCTTC
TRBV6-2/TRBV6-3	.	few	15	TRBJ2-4	CASSLRGAGKNIQYF	TGTGCCAGCAGTCTGAGGGGCGCGGGCAAAAACATTCAGTACTTC
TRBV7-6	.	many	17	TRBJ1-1	CASSFSPVTELNTEAFF	TGTGCCAGCAGCTTCTCCCCAGTAACAGAATTGAACACTGAAGCTTTCTTT
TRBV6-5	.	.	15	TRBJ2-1	CASSVTGPLYNEQFF	TGTGCCAGCAGTGTTACCGGGCCTTTATACAATGAGCAGTTCTTC
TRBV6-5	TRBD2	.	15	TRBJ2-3	CATRRVAGATDTQYF	TGTGCCACTCGCAGAGTAGCGGGGGCCACAGATACGCAGTATTTT
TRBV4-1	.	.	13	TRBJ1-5	CASSQDPNQPQHF	TGCGCCAGCAGCCAAGATCCTAATCAGCCCCAGCATTTT
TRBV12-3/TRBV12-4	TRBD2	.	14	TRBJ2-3	CASSYQAGGDTQYF	TGTGCCAGCAGTTATCAAGCGGGGGGTGATACGCAGTATTTT
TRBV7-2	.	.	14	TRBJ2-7	CASSQRDWGDEQYF	TGTGCCAGCAGCCAGAGGGACTGGGGCGACGAGCAGTACTTC
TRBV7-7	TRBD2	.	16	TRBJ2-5	CASSSLSGGAQETQYF	TGTGCCAGCAGCTCCCTTAGCGGGGGGGCCCAAGAGACCCAGTACTTC
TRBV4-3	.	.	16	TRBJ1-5	CASSQVLAASNQPQHF	TGCGCCAGCAGCCAAGTGTTAGCGGCGAGCAATCAGCCCCAGCATTTT
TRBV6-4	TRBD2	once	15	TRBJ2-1	CASSPSAGVYNEQFF	TGTGCCAGCAGTCCCTCAGCGGGAGTCTACAATGAGCAGTTCTTC
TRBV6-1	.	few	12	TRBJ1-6	CASSPDSGPLHF	TGTGCCAGCAGTCCAGACTCCGGACCCCTCCACTTT
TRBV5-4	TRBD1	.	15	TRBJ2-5	CASSKPGQGLETQYF	TGTGCCAGCAGCAAACCGGGACAGGGGCTTGAGACCCAGTACTTC
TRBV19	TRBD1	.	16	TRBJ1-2	CASSASRGGLTDGYTF	TGTGCCAGTAGTGCCAGTAGAGGGGGCTTAACGGATGGCTACACCTTC
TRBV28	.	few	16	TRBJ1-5	CASSFVPGAISQPQHF	TGTGCCAGCAGTTTTGTCCCGGGGGCGATTTCCCAGCCCCAGCATTTT
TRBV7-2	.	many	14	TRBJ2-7	CASSPQPGTYEQYF	TGTGCCAGCAGCCCTCAGCCCGGGACCTACGAGCAGTACTTC
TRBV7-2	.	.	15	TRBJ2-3	CASSERGYGTDTQYF	TGTGCCAGCAGCGAAAGGGGGTACGGCACAGATACGCAGTATTTT
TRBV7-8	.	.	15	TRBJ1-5	CASGPRSRSNQPQHF	TGTGCCAGCGGACCCAGGTCTAGGAGCAATCAGCCCCAGCATTTT
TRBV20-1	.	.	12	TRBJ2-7	CSATQRAAEQYF	TGCAGTGCTACCCAGAGGGCGGCGGAGCAGTACTTC
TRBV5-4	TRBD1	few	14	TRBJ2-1	CASSTRDRANEQFF	TGTGCCAGCAGCACCCGGGACAGAGCCAATGAGCAGTTCTTC
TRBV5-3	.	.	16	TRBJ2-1	CASSSQRGSANSEQFF	TGTGCCAGCAGCTCCCAGCGTGGTTCAGCAAATTCGGAGCAGTTCTTC